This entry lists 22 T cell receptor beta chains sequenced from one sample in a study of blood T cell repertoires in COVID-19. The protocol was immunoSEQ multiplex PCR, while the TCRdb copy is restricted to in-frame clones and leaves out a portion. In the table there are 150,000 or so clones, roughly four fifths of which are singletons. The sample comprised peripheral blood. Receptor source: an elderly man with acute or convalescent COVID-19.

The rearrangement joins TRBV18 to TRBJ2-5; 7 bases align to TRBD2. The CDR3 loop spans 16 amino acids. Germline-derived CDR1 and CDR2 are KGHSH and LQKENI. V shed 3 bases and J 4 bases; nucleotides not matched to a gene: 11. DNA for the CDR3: TGTGCCAGCTCACCTTCAGCTTTGGGGAGGGCAGAGACCCAGTACTTC. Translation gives CASSPSALGRAETQYF.

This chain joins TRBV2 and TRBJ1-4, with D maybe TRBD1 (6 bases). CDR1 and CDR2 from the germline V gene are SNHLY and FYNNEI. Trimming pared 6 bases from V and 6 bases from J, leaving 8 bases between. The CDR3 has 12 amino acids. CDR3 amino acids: CASRPGDEKLFF. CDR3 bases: TGTGCCAGCAGGCCAGGGGATGAAAAACTGTTTTTT.

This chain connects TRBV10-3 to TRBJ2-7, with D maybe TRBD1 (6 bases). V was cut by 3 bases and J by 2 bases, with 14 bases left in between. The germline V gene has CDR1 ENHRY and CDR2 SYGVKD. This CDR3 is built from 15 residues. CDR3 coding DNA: TGTGCCATCAGTGAATCACAGGGTTTTGCCTACGAGCAGTACTTC. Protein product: CAISESQGFAYEQYF.

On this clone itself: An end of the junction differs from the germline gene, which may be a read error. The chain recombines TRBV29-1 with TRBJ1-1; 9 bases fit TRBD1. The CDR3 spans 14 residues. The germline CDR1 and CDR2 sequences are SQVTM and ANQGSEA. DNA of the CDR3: TGCAGCGCTGAACGGGGGACAGGGAGGGCTGAAGCTTTCTTT. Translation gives CSAERGTGRAEAFF.

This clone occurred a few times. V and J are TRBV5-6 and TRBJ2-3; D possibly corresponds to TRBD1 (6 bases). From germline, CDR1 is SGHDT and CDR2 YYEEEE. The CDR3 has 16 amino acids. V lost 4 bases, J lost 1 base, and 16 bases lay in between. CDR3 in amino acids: CASSREGTLRTDTQYF. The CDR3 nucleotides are TGTGCCAGCAGCAGAGAGGGGACACTTCGCACAGATACGCAGTATTTT.

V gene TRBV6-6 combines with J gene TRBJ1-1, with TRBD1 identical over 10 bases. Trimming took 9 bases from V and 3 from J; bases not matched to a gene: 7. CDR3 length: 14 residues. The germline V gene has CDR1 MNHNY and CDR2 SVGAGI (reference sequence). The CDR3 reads CASHDRGRYTEAFF. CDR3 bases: TGTGCCAGTCATGACAGGGGGCGTTACACTGAAGCTTTCTTT.

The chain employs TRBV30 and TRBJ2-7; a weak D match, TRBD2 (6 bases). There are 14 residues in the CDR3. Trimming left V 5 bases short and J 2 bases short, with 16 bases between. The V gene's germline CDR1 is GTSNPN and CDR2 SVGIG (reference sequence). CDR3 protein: CAWAQGGYAYEQYF. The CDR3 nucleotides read TGTGCCTGGGCGCAGGGAGGCTATGCCTACGAGCAGTACTTC.

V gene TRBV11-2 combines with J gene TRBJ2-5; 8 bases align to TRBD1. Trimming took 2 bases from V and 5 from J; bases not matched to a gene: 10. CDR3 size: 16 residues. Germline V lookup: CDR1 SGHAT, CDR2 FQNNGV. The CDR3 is CASSLRGDRSGETQYF. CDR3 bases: TGTGCCAGCAGCTTAAGAGGGGACAGGTCGGGGGAGACCCAGTACTTC.

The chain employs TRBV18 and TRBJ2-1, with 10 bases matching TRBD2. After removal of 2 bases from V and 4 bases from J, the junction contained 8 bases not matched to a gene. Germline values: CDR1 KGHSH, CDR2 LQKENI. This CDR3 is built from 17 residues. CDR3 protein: CASSPRSSGGLYNEQFF. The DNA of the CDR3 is TGTGCCAGCTCACCAAGGTCTAGCGGGGGTCTGTACAATGAGCAGTTCTTC.

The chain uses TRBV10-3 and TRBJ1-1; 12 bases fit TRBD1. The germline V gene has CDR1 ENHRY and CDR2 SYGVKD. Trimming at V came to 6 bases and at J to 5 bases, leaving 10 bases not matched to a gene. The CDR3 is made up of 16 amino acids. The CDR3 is CAISRRGDRGHTEAFF. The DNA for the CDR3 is TGTGCCATCAGCCGACGGGGGGACAGGGGGCATACTGAAGCTTTCTTT.

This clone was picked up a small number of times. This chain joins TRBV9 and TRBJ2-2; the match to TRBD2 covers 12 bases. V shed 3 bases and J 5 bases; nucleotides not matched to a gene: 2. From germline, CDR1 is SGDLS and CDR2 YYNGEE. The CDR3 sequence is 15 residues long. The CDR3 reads CASSATSGGTGELFF. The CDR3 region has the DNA TGTGCCAGCAGCGCCACTAGCGGGGGGACCGGGGAGCTGTTTTTT.

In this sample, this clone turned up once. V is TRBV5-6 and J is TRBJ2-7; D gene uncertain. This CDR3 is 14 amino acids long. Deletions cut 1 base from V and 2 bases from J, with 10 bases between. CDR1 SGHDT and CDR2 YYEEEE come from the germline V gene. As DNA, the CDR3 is TGTGCCAGCAGCTTGTATGCCAGAACCTACGAGCAGTACTTC. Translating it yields CASSLYARTYEQYF. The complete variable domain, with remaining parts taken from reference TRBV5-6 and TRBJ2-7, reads DAGVTQSPTHLIKTRGQQVTLRCSPKSGHDTVSWYQQALGQGPQFIFQYYEEEERQRGNFPDRFSGHQFPNYSSELNVNALLLGDSALYLCASSLYARTYEQYFGPGTRLTVT.

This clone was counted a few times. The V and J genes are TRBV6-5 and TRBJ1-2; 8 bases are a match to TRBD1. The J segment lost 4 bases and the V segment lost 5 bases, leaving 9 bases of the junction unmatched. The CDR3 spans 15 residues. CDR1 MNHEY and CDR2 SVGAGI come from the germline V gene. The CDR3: CASSPRQGLGYGYTF. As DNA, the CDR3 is TGTGCCAGCAGTCCCAGACAGGGGTTGGGCTATGGCTACACCTTC.

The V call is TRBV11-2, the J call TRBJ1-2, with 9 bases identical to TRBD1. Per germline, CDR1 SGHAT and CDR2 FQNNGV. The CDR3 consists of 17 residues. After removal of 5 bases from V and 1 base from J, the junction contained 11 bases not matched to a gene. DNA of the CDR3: TGTGCCAGCAGCACCCGGACAGGGGCTCTGCGTAACTATGGCTACACCTTC. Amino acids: CASSTRTGALRNYGYTF.

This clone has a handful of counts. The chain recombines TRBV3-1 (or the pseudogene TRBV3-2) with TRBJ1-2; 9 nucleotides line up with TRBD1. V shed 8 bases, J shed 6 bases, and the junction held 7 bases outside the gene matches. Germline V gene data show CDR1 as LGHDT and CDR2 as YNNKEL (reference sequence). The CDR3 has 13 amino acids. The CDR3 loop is CASGGQGRDGYTF. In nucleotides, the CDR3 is TGTGCCAGCGGGGGACAGGGCCGGGATGGCTACACCTTC.

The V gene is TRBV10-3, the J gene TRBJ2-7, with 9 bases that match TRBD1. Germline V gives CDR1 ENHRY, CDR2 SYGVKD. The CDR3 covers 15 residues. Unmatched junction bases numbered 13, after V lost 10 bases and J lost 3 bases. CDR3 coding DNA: TGTGCCACCGCAACAGGGGGCGCCAATAACTACGAGCAGTACGTC. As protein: CATATGGANNYEQYV.

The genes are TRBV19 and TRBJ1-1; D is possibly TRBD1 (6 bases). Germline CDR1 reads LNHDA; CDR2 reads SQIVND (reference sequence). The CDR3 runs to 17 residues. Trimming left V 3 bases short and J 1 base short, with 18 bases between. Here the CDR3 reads CASSIHPGRGWNTEAFF. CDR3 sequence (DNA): TGTGCCAGTAGTATCCATCCGGGCAGGGGATGGAACACTGAAGCTTTCTTT.

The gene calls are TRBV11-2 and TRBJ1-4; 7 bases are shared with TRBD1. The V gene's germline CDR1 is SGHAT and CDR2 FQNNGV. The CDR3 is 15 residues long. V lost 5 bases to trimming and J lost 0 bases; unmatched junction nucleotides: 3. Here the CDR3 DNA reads TGTGCCAGCAGCACACAGGGGTCAACTAATGAAAAACTGTTTTTT. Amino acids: CASSTQGSTNEKLFF.

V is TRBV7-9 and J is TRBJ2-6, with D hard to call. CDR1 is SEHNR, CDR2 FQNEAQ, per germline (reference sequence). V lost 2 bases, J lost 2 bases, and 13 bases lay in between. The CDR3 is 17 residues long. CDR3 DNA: TGTGCCAGCAGCTTATTAACAACAGCAGCTGGGGCCAACGTCCTGACTTTC. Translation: CASSLLTTAAGANVLTF.

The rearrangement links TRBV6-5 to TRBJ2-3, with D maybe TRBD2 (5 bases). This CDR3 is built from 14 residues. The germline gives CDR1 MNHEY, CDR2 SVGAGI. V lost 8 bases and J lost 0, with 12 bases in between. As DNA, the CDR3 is TGTGCCAGCCGGCCCGGGGTTAGCACAGATACGCAGTATTTT. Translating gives CASRPGVSTDTQYF.

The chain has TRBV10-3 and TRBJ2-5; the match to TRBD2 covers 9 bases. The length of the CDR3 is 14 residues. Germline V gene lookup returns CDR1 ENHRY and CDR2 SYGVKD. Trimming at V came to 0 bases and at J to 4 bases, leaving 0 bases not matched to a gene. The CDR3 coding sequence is TGTGCCATCAGTGAGTCGACTAGCGGAGAGACCCAGTACTTC. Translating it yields CAISESTSGETQYF.

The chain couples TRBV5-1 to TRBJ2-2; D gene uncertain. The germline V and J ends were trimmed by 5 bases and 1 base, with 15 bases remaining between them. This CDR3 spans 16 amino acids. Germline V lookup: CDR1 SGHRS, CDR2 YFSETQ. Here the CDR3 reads CASREGEGGNTGELFF. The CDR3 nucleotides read TGCGCCAGCAGGGAAGGAGAAGGTGGGAACACCGGGGAGCTGTTTTTT.